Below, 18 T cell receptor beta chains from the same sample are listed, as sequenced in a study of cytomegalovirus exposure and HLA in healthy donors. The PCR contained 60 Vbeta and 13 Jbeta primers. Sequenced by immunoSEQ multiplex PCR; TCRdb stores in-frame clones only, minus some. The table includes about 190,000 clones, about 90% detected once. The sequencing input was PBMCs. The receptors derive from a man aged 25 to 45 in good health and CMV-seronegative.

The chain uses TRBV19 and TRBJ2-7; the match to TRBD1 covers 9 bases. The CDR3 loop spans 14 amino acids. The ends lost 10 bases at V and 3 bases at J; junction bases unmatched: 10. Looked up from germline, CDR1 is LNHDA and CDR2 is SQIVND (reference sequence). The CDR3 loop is CANTDRGYFYEQYF. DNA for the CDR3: TGTGCCAACACGGACAGGGGTTACTTCTACGAGCAGTACTTC.

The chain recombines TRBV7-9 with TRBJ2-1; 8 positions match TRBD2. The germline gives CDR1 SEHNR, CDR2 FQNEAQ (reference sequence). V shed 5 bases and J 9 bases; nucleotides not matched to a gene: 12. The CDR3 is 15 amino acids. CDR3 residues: CASSPGGPLLGEQFF. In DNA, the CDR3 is TGTGCCAGCAGCCCGGGGGGGCCTCTTCTGGGTGAGCAGTTCTTC. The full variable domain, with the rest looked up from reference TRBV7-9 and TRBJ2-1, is DTGVSQNPRHKITKRGQNVTFRCDPISEHNRLYWYRQTLGQGPEFLTYFQNEAQLEKSRLLSDRFSAERPKGSFSTLEIQRTEQGDSAMYLCASSPGGPLLGEQFFGPGTRLTVL.

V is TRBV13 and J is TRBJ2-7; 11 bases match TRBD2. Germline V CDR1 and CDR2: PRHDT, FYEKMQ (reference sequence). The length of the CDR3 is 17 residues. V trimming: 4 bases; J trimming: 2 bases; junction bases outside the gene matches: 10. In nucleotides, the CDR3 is TGTGCCAGCAGCTCAATAAAAAGACTAGCGGGAACCTACGAGCAGTACTTC. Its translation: CASSSIKRLAGTYEQYF.

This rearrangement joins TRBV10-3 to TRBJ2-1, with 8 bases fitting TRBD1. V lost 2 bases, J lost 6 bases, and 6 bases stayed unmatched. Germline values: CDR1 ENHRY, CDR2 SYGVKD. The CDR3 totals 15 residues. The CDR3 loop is CAISEAPTGVNEQFF. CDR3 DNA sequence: TGTGCCATCAGTGAGGCCCCGACAGGGGTCAATGAGCAGTTCTTC.

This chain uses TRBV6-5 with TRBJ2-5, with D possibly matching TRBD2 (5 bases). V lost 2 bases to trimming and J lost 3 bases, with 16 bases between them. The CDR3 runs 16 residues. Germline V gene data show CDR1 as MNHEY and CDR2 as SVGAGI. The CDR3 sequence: CASSYNGLRGKETQYF. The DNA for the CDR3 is TGTGCCAGCAGTTACAACGGTCTTCGGGGAAAAGAGACCCAGTACTTC.

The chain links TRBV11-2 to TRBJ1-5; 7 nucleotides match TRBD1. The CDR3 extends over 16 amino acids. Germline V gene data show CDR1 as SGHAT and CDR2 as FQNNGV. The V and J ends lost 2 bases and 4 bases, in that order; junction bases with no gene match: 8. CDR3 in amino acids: CASSLPTGSNNQPQHF. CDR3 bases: TGTGCCAGCAGCTTACCGACAGGGTCAAATAATCAGCCCCAGCATTTT.

The CDR3 protein is CASSQESRYEQYF. The CDR3 coding sequence is TGCGCCAGCAGCCAAGAGTCCAGATACGAGCAGTACTTC. The rearrangement uses TRBV4-1 and TRBJ2-7; D call uncertain. The ends were cut back, 0 bases at V and 4 bases at J, with 7 bases in the middle. The germline V gene has CDR1 MGHRA and CDR2 YSYEKL. The CDR3 spans 13 residues.

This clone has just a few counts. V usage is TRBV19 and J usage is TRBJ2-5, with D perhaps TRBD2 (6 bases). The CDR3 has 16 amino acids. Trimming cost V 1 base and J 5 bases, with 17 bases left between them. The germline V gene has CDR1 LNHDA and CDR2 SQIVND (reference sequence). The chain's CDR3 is CASSIGGALAGETQYF. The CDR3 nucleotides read TGTGCCAGTAGTATAGGGGGAGCACTAGCTGGGGAGACCCAGTACTTC. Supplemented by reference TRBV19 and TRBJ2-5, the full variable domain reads DGGITQSPKYLFRKEGQNVTLSCEQNLNHDAMYWYRQDPGQGLRLIYYSQIVNDFQKGDIAEGYSVSREKKESFPLTVTSAQKNPTAFYLCASSIGGALAGETQYFGPGTRLLVL.

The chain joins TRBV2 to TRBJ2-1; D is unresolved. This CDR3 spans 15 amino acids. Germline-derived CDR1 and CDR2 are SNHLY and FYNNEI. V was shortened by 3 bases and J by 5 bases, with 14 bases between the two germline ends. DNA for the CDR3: TGTGCCAGCAGTGACAGGAACCATGGTAACAATGAGCAGTTCTTC. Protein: CASSDRNHGNNEQFF.

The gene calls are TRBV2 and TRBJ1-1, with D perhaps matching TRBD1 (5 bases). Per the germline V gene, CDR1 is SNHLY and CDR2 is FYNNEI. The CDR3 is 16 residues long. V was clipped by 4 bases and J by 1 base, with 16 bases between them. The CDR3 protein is CASSGAGGVRNTEAFF. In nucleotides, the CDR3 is TGTGCCAGCAGTGGGGCAGGAGGGGTTCGGAACACTGAAGCTTTCTTT.

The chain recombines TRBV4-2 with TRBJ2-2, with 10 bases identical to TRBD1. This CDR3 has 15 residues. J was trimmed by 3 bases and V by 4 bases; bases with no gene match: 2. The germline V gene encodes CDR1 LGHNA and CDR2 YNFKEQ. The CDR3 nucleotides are TGTGCCAGCAGCCCCGGGACAGGGGACACCGGGGAGCTGTTTTTT. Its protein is CASSPGTGDTGELFF.

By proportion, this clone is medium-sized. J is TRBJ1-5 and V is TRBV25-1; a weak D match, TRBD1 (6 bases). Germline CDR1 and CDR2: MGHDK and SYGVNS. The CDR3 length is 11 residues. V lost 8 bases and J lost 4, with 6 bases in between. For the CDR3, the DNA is TGTGCCAGCGGACAGAATCAGCCCCAGCATTTT. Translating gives CASGQNQPQHF.

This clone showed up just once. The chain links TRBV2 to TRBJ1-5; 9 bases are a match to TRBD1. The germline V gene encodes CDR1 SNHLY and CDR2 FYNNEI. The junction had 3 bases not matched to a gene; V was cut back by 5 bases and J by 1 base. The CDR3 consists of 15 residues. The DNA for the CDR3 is TGTGCCAGCAGTCACAGGGGGCTCAGCAATCAGCCCCAGCATTTT. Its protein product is CASSHRGLSNQPQHF.

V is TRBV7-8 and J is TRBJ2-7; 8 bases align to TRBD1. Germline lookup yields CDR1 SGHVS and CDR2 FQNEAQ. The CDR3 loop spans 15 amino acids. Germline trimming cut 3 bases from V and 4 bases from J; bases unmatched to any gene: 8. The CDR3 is CASSLQGALGYEQYF. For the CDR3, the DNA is TGTGCCAGCAGCTTGCAGGGGGCTCTAGGGTACGAGCAGTACTTC. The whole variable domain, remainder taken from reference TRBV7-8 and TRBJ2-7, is GAGVSQSPRYKVAKRGQDVALRCDPISGHVSLFWYQQALGQGPEFLTYFQNEAQLDKSGLPSDRFFAERPEGSVSTLKIQRTQQEDSAVYLCASSLQGALGYEQYFGPGTRLTVT.

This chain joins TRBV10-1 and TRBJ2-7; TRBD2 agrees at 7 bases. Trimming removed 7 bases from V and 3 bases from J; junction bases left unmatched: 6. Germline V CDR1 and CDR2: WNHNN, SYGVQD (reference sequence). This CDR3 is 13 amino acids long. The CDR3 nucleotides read TGCGCCAGCAAACCGGGACTATACTACGAGCAGTACTTC. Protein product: CASKPGLYYEQYF.

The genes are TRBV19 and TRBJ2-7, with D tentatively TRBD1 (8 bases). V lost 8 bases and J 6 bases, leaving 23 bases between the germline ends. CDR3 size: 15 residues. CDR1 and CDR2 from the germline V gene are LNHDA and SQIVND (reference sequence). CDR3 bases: TGTGCCAGTGAGAACCTAAGAACAGGGGGGGGCGAGCAGTACTTC. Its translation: CASENLRTGGGEQYF. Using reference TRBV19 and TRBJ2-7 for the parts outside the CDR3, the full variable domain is DGGITQSPKYLFRKEGQNVTLSCEQNLNHDAMYWYRQDPGQGLRLIYYSQIVNDFQKGDIAEGYSVSREKKESFPLTVTSAQKNPTAFYLCASENLRTGGGEQYFGPGTRLTVT.

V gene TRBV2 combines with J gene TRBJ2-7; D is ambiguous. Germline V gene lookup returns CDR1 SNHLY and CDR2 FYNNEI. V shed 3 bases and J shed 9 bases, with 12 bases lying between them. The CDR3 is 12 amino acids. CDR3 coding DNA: TGTGCCAGCAGTGATTTTGTTTCTTTGCAGTACTTC. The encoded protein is CASSDFVSLQYF.

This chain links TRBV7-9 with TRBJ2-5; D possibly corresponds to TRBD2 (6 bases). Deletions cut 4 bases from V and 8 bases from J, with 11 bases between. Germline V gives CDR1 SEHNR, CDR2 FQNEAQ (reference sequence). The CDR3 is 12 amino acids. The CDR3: CASSWDSGTQYF. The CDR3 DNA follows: TGTGCCAGCAGCTGGGATAGCGGAACCCAGTACTTC.